This T cell receptor (beta chain) was sequenced for a study of OX40 agonist ivuxolimab in advanced cancers. Study-level information: Intravenous ivuxolimab was administered to patients every 2 weeks at 0.01 to 10 mg/kg. It was permissible to have had prior anti-PD-1, anti-PD-L1 or anti-CTLA-4 therapy, and more than 30% had some.

Comment on this clone: The antigen is undetermined.

Study-wide findings and caveats: The authors did not determine the antigen specificity of the expanded peripheral T cells.

Germline CDR1 reads MNHNY; CDR2 reads SVGAGI (reference sequence). V dropped 2 bases and J dropped 4 bases, with 11 bases sitting between them. The CDR3 length is 14 residues. Blood draws occurred at baseline, cycle 4 day 1, and cycle 7 day 1. The assay was immunoSEQ multiplex PCR, and TCRdb's table has in-frame clones only and misses some. The sample has about 48,000 clones, about 88% seen once. The rearrangement uses TRBV6-6 and TRBJ1-2; D may be TRBD1 (6 bases). The receptor comes from an adult with an advanced solid tumor such as melanoma, head and neck, liver or kidney cancer. The input for sequencing was CD4+ or CD8+ T cells sorted from blood, taken in a trial of the OX40 agonist ivuxolimab. The CDR3 here is CASSYGQGSYGYTF. The CDR3 DNA sequence: TGTGCCAGCAGTTACGGTCAGGGGAGCTATGGCTACACCTTC.